This is a list of T cell receptor beta chains from one sample in a study of T cell repertoires in cytomegalovirus infection. A single record per CDR3 protein comes from TCRdb applying MiXCR to the reads. Of 300,000 to 450,000 distinct CDR3 sequences listed, over 15% are singletons. Sequencing was carried out using PBMCs. The source is a human donor in good health (CMV status not recorded). Some clones in this sample may be carry-over from other donors' samples. Each CDR3 is given with its conserved first and last residue. A D gene is named only where the DNA matches it firmly. Not all rows give a size; the values are once, few, many and, for expanded clones, a class.

J gene	CDR3 length	clone size	V gene	D gene	CDR3 DNA	CDR3 protein
TRBJ2-1	15	many	TRBV7-6	TRBD2	TGTGCCAGCAGCTTAGTTATAGGACTAGACAATGAGCAGTTCTTC	CASSLVIGLDNEQFF
TRBJ1-1	12	few	TRBV2	-	TGTGCCAGCAGTGAACAGAACACTGAAGCTTTCTTT	CASSEQNTEAFF
TRBJ2-2	17	-	TRBV7-4	-	TGTGCCAGCAGCTTAGCCCCGAGTGGGGGCAACACCGGGGAGCTGTTTTTT	CASSLAPSGGNTGELFF
TRBJ2-3	17	few	TRBV24-1	-	TGTGCCACCAGTGATCTGGAACCGGGACAAATGTCAGATACGCAGTATTTT	CATSDLEPGQMSDTQYF
TRBJ2-3	16	few	TRBV18	TRBD2	TGTGCCAGCTCACCATTGGGACTAGCGGTACGAGATACGCAGTATTTT	CASSPLGLAVRDTQYF
TRBJ1-2	14	-	TRBV5-6	-	TGTGCCAGCAGCTTGGACACCCTGGGCTATGGCTACACCTTC	CASSLDTLGYGYTF
TRBJ1-1	13	-	TRBV5-1	-	TGCGCCAGCATGTGGGACGGAAACACTGAAGCTTTCTTT	CASMWDGNTEAFF
TRBJ1-4	14	-	TRBV6-2/TRBV6-3	TRBD1	TGTGCCACCTCAGCCGGGACAGGGTATGAAAAACTGTTTTTT	CATSAGTGYEKLFF
TRBJ2-7	14	-	TRBV7-9	-	TGTGCCAGCAGCTCTACGGGACACTTCTACGAGCAGTACTTC	CASSSTGHFYEQYF
TRBJ1-1	13	many	TRBV7-6	-	TGTGCCAGCAGCCAGGGTGCCGCGACTGAAGCTTTCTTT	CASSQGAATEAFF
TRBJ1-1	14	once	TRBV12-3/TRBV12-4	-	TGTGCCAGCGGTCTGGCCGGGGCCGGATTTGAAGCTTTCTTT	CASGLAGAGFEAFF
TRBJ2-7	15	few	TRBV18	-	TGTGCCAGCTCACTCCTGGGAGGCTTGGGCTACGAGCAGTACTTC	CASSLLGGLGYEQYF
TRBJ1-1	13	many	TRBV7-6	TRBD1	TGTGCCAGCAGCTCGGACAGGGAAACTGAAGCTTTCTTT	CASSSDRETEAFF
TRBJ2-5	14	few	TRBV7-2	TRBD2	TGTGCCAGCAGCGACGGGACTATTCAAGAGACCCAGTACTTC	CASSDGTIQETQYF
TRBJ2-5	14	-	TRBV10-3	TRBD2	TGTGCCATCAGTCCCGGGACTAGCGATGGGACCCAGTACTTC	CAISPGTSDGTQYF
TRBJ2-7	13	many	TRBV7-9	-	TGTGCCAGCAGCCCCCCGGAGGGCTCCGAGCAGTACTTC	CASSPPEGSEQYF
TRBJ1-2	14	-	TRBV12-5	-	TGTGCTAGTGGTCAACACACGGGAGACTATGGCTACACCTTC	CASGQHTGDYGYTF
TRBJ1-1	14	-	TRBV7-2	-	TGTGCCAGCAGCCCGGGAATCACGGACACTGAAGCTTTCTTT	CASSPGITDTEAFF
TRBJ2-1	14	-	TRBV5-1	-	TGCGCCAGCAGCGGATGGGCAGGGGACAATGAGCAGTTCTTC	CASSGWAGDNEQFF
TRBJ2-7	15	few	TRBV7-2	-	TGTGCCAGCAGCTCTTTGCCAGGGGGGCCCTACGAGCAGTACTTC	CASSSLPGGPYEQYF
TRBJ1-1	15	-	TRBV19	-	TGTGCCAGTAGTATAGGGGGGGATATGAACACTGAAGCTTTCTTT	CASSIGGDMNTEAFF
TRBJ2-3	18	many	TRBV7-6	-	TGTGCCAGCAGCGGCAAAGGCGGGGCTCGTTTTAGCACAGATACGCAGTATTTT	CASSGKGGARFSTDTQYF
TRBJ2-1	15	-	TRBV4-1	-	TGCGCCAGCAGCCGGGTCGGGAGCCCAGGGAATGAGCAGTTCTTC	CASSRVGSPGNEQFF
TRBJ1-5	13	-	TRBV19	-	TGTGCCAGTAGTATAGGGAAGAATCAGCCCCAGCATTTT	CASSIGKNQPQHF
TRBJ2-3	16	-	TRBV20-1	TRBD1	TGCAGTGCTAGAAACACAGGGGTCTTCCTCACAGATATGCAGTATTTT	CSARNTGVFLTDMQYF
TRBJ1-1	13	-	TRBV10-3	-	TGTGCCACCAGACGGGGGCTAGACACTGAAGCTTTCTTT	CATRRGLDTEAFF
TRBJ2-1	16	few	TRBV4-1	TRBD1	TGCGCCAGCAGCCAAGGGGTACAGGGGCCATACAATGAGCAGTTCTTC	CASSQGVQGPYNEQFF
TRBJ1-3	15	-	TRBV5-4	-	TGTGCCAGCAGCAATCGACAGGTCTCTGGAAACACCATATATTTT	CASSNRQVSGNTIYF
TRBJ2-7	14	many	TRBV7-8	-	TGTGCCAGCAGCTTAGGGTACAGGCGATACGAGCAGTACTTC	CASSLGYRRYEQYF
TRBJ2-5	19	-	TRBV6-2/TRBV6-3	-	TGTGCCAGCAGTTTGATATTCGGTGTGGCGGACCCATACCAAGAGACCCAGTACTTC	CASSLIFGVADPYQETQYF
TRBJ1-1	15	-	TRBV10-3	TRBD1	TGTGCCATCAGTGAGAGACAGGGTATGGACACTGAAGCTTTCTTT	CAISERQGMDTEAFF
TRBJ2-7	13	-	TRBV7-2	-	TGTGCCAGCAGCTTGGACACCTTTCGAGGGCAGTACTTC	CASSLDTFRGQYF
TRBJ1-1	13	few	TRBV20-1	-	TGCAGTGCTAGAGATCGAAGGAACACTGAAGCTTTCTTT	CSARDRRNTEAFF
TRBJ2-1	14	-	TRBV24-1	-	TGTGCCACCAGTGACCAACTACCGGGACCTGAGCAGTTCTTC	CATSDQLPGPEQFF
TRBJ1-2	12	-	TRBV29-1	-	TGCAGCACCCAAACAGAGCTCTATGGCTACACCTTC	CSTQTELYGYTF
TRBJ1-2	12	-	TRBV4-2	-	TGTGCCAGCAGCCAAGCATACTATGGCTACACCTTC	CASSQAYYGYTF
TRBJ2-7	14	few	TRBV5-4	-	TGTGCCAGCAGATCCGGGACTGACTCCTACGAGCAGTACTTC	CASRSGTDSYEQYF
TRBJ2-2	14	many	TRBV7-2	TRBD1	TGTGCCAGCAGCTTATCTCAGGGGGCCGGGGAGCTGTTTTTT	CASSLSQGAGELFF
TRBJ1-1	12	many	TRBV7-6	-	TGTGCCAGCAGCTTAGTGCAGGGACGAGCTTTCTTT	CASSLVQGRAFF
TRBJ2-5	13	-	TRBV4-3	-	TGCGCCAGCAGCCAGCGCACGGGAGAGACCCAGTACTTC	CASSQRTGETQYF
TRBJ1-2	14	-	TRBV19	-	TGTGCCAGTAGTTATTCGGGAACTAACTATGGCTACACCTTC	CASSYSGTNYGYTF
TRBJ2-5	17	-	TRBV12-3/TRBV12-4	TRBD2	TGTGCCAGCAGTTCCTCACCGGGCGGGGGGGCCGACGAGACCCAGTACTTC	CASSSSPGGGADETQYF
TRBJ2-5	15	many	TRBV7-6	TRBD1	TGTGCCAGCAGCCCGGGGGGACAGGGCGTAGAGACCCAGTACTTC	CASSPGGQGVETQYF
TRBJ1-5	16	-	TRBV20-1	-	TGCAGTGCCACCGGCGGGGGCTTCTGGAGCAATCAGCCCCAGCATTTT	CSATGGGFWSNQPQHF
TRBJ2-7	14	-	TRBV11-2	-	TGTGCCAGCAGCTTAGGGCCCAGAGTCTACGAGCAGTACTTC	CASSLGPRVYEQYF
TRBJ2-5	13	-	TRBV19	-	TGTGCCAGCAACGTAGGAGGGCAGGAGACCCAGTACTTC	CASNVGGQETQYF
TRBJ2-7	17	-	TRBV3-1	-	TGTGCCAGCAGCCACCTCTCCCGCCGGACACACTCCTACGAGCAGTACTTC	CASSHLSRRTHSYEQYF
TRBJ2-3	13	many	TRBV7-2	-	TGTGCCAGCAGCCGCATCGTCGTCCGCGGGCAGTATTTT	CASSRIVVRGQYF
TRBJ1-6	14	many	TRBV10-3	TRBD1	TGTGCCATCAGCCGGGACAGCCAAAATTCACCCCTCCACTTT	CAISRDSQNSPLHF
TRBJ1-1	14	many	TRBV2	-	TGTGCCAGCAGTGAAGAGGCGGCGGACACTGAAGCTTTCTTT	CASSEEAADTEAFF
TRBJ1-4	12	-	TRBV20-1	-	TGCAGTGCTAGAGAGGGGAATGAAAAACTGTTTTTT	CSAREGNEKLFF
TRBJ2-7	16	few	TRBV19	TRBD2	TGTGCCAGTAGTCTCGGGACTAGCGGGAGTCCTTACGAGCAGTACTTC	CASSLGTSGSPYEQYF
TRBJ1-2	14	many	TRBV18	TRBD1	TGTGCCAGCTCAGGGCCGGGACAGGACTATGGCTACACCTTC	CASSGPGQDYGYTF
TRBJ1-5	14	many	TRBV7-8	-	TGTGCCAGCAGCTTATCGGGTCACAATCAGCCCCAGCATTTT	CASSLSGHNQPQHF
TRBJ2-1	15	few	TRBV11-2	-	TGTGCCAGCAGCCAAACTGGATACTCCTACAATGAGCAGTTCTTC	CASSQTGYSYNEQFF